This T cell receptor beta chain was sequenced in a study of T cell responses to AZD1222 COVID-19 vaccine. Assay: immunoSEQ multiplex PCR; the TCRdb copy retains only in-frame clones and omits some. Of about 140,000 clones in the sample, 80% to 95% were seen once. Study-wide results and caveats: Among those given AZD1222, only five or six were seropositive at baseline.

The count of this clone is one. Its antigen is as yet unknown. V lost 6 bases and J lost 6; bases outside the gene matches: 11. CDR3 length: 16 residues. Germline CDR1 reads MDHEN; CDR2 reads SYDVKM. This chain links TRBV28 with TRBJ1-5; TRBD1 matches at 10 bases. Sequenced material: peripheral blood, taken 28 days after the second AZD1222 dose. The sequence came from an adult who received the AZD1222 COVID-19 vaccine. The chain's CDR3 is CASSPHRQGARQPQHF. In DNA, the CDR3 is TGTGCCAGCAGCCCCCATCGACAGGGGGCCCGTCAGCCCCAGCATTTT. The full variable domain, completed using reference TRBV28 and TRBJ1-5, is DVKVTQSSRYLVKRTGEKVFLECVQDMDHENMFWYRQDPGLGLRLIYFSYDVKMKEKGDIPEGYSVSREKKERFSLILESASTNQTSMYLCASSPHRQGARQPQHFGDGTRLSIL.